Sequencing of this T cell receptor (beta chain) was carried out in a study of sequential checkpoint blockade in melanoma. At the level of the study: After both sequences, patients received maintenance nivolumab.

The V gene lost 4 bases and the J gene lost 6 bases, with 10 bases spanning the gap. The CDR3 length is 13 residues. Germline assignment: CDR1 MGHRA and CDR2 YSYEKL. TCRdb's table, derived via immunoSEQ multiplex PCR, lists solely in-frame clones and lacks some. In the table there are 15,000 to 20,000 clones, around 77% of which are singletons. Treatment denoted: randomized to nivolumab then ipilimumab (arm A) or the reverse (arm B). From thawed PBMCs, live CD3+CD8+ cells negative for CD19 and CD56 were sorted. The source of this sequence is a human donor with melanoma. The sample was CD8+ T cells sorted from blood (inferred from file names), taken from a patient given nivolumab and ipilimumab in sequence. This chain connects TRBV4-1 to TRBJ1-5; tentative D call: TRBD1 (5 bases). Here the CDR3 reads CASSPQGLQPQHF. The CDR3 DNA reads TGCGCCAGCAGCCCCCAGGGTCTTCAGCCCCAGCATTTT.